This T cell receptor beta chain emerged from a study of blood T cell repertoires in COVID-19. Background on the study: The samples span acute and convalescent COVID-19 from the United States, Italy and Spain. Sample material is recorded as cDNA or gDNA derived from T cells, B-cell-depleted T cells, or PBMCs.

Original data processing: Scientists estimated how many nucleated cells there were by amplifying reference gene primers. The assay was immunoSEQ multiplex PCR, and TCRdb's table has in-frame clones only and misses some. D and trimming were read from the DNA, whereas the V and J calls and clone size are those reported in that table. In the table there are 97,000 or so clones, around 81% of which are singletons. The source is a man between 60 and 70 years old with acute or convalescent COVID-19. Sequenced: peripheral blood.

CDR3: CASSQDPSGLTPNIQYF. As DNA, the CDR3 is TGTGCCAGCAGCCAAGACCCGTCTGGGCTGACGCCAAACATTCAGTACTTC. This chain joins TRBV4-2 and TRBJ2-4; D uncertain. Germline CDR1 and CDR2: LGHNA and YNFKEQ. V shed 0 bases and J shed 6 bases, with 18 bases lying between them. This CDR3 spans 17 amino acids.